One T cell receptor (beta chain) is described in this entry. With 8 bases removed from V and 0 bases from J, the gap between germline ends came to 16 bases. CDR1 and CDR2 from the germline V gene are MNHEY and SVGAGI. This CDR3 is built from 15 residues. The sample belongs to a study of blood T cell repertoires in COVID-19. In the study overall: Donors in the United States, Italy and Spain gave samples during acute or convalescent COVID-19.

The table came from immunoSEQ multiplex PCR; TCRdb's copy has only in-frame clones and leaves some out. The sample gives about 230,000 clones, around four fifths of which show up once; about a sixth is in the top ten. The V gene is TRBV6-5, the J gene TRBJ1-1, with a possible D match to TRBD1 (5 bases). The sample consisted of peripheral blood. The receptor was derived from a woman over 75 with active or convalescent COVID-19. CDR3 coding DNA: TGTGCCAGCCATACCAAGGTGGGGCTGAACACTGAAGCTTTCTTT. Translation gives CASHTKVGLNTEAFF.